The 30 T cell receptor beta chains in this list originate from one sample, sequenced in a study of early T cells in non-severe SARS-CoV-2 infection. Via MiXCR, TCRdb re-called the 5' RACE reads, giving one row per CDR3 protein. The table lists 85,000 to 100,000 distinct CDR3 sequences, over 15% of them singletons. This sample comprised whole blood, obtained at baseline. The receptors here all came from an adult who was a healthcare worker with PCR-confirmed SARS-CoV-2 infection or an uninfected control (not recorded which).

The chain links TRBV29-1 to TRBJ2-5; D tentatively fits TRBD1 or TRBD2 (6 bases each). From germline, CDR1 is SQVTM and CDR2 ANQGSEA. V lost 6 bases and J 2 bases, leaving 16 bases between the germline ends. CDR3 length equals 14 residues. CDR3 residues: CSVNAGHTQETQYF. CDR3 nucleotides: TGCAGCGTAAATGCGGGACATACGCAAGAGACCCAGTACTTC.

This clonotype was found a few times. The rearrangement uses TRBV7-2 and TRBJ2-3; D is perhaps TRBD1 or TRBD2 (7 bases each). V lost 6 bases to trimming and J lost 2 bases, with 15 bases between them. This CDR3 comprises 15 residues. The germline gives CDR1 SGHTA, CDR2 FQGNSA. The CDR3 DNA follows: TGTGCCAGCAGGCGGGGGACAGTTCTCACAGATACGCAGTATTTT. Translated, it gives CASRRGTVLTDTQYF.

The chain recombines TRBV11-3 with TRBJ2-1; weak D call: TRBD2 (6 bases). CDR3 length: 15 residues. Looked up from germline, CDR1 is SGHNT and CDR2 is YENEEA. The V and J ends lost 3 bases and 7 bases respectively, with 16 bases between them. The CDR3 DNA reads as TGTGCCAGCAGCTTTGGGCAGCGGGCCGGGAATGAGCAGTTCTTC. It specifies CASSFGQRAGNEQFF.

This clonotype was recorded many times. The CDR3: CAWKPGSIGYTF. The CDR3 bases are TGTGCCTGGAAACCCGGGTCGATTGGCTACACCTTC. V and J are TRBV30 and TRBJ1-2; D remains unclear. CDR1 and CDR2 from the germline V gene are GTSNPN and SVGIG (reference sequence). Trimming took off 4 bases at V and 7 bases at J, with 13 bases between the two ends. The CDR3 is 12 residues long.

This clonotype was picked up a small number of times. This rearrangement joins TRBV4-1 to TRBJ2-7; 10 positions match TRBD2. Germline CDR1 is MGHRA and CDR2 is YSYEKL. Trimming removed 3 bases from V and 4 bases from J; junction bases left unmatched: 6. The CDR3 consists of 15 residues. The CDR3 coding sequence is TGCGCCAGCAGCCATGAGTCTAGCGGGAGTTACGAGCAGTACTTC. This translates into CASSHESSGSYEQYF.

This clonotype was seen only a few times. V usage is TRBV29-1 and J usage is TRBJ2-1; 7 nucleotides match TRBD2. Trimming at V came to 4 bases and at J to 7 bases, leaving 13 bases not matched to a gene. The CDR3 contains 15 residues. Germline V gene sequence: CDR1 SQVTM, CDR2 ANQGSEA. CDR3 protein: CSVAPFGTTGNEQFF. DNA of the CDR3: TGCAGCGTTGCTCCATTCGGGACTACGGGAAATGAGCAGTTCTTC.

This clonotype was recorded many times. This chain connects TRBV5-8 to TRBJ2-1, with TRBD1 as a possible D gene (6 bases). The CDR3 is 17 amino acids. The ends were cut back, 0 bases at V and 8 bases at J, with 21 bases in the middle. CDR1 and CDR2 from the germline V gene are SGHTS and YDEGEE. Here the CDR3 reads CASSLDLGTSQFHEQFF. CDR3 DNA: TGTGCCAGCAGCTTGGACCTGGGGACATCACAGTTCCATGAGCAGTTCTTC. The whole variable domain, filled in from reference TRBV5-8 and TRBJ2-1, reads EAGVTQSPTHLIKTRGQQATLRCSPISGHTSVYWYQQALGLGLQFLLWYDEGEERNRGNFPPRFSGRQFPNYSSELNVNALELEDSALYLCASSLDLGTSQFHEQFFGPGTRLTVL.

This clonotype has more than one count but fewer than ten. The CDR3 nucleotides read TGTGCCAGCAGCTTAACAACGGGGGCCACCGGGGAGCTGTTTTTT. Its protein is CASSLTTGATGELFF. V usage is TRBV7-6 and J usage is TRBJ2-2; tentatively, D is TRBD1 or TRBD2 (6 bases each). V lost 2 bases to trimming and J lost 4 bases, with 11 bases between them. From germline, CDR1 is SGHVS and CDR2 FNYEAQ. This CDR3 is built from 15 residues.

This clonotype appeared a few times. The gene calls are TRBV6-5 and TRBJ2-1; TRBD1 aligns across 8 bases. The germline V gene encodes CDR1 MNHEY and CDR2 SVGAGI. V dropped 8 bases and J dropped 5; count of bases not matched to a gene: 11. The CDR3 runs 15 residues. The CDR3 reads CASGLDRAPNNEQFF. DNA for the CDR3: TGTGCCAGCGGACTGGACAGGGCGCCCAACAATGAGCAGTTCTTC.

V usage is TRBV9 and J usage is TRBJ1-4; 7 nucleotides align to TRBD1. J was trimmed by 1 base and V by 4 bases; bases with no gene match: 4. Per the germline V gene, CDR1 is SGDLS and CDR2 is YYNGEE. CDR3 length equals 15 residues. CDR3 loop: CASSPRTGTNEKLFF. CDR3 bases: TGTGCCAGCAGCCCGCGGACAGGAACTAATGAAAAACTGTTTTTT.

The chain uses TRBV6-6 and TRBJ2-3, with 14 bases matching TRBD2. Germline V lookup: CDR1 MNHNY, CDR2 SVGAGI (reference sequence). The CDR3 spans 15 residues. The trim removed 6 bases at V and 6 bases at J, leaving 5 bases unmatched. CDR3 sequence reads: CASRPTSGRADTQYF. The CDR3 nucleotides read TGTGCCAGCAGGCCGACTAGCGGGAGGGCCGATACGCAGTATTTT.

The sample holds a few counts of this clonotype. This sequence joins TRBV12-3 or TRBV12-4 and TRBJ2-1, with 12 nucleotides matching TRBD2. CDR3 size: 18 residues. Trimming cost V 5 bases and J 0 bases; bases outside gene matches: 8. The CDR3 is CASSGLAGPQSSYNEQFF. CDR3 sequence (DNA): TGTGCCAGCAGTGGACTAGCGGGGCCCCAGAGCTCCTACAATGAGCAGTTCTTC.

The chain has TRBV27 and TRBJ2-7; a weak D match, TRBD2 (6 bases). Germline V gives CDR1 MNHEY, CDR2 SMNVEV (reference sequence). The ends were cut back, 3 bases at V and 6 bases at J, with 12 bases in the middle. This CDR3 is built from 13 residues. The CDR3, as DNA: TGTGCCAGCAGTTTGGGACTTAACCTCGAGCAGTACTTC. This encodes CASSLGLNLEQYF.

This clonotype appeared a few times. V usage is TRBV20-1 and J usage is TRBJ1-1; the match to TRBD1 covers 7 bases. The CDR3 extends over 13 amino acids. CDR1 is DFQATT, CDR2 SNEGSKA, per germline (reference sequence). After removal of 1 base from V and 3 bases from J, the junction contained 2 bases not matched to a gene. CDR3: CSARGQGHTEAFF. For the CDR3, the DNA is TGCAGTGCTAGAGGACAGGGTCACACTGAAGCTTTCTTT.

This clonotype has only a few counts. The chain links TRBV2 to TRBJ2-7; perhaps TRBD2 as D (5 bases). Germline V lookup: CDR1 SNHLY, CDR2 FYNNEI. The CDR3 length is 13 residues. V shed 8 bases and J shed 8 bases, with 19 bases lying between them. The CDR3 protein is CASGLTRRRQQYF. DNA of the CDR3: TGTGCCAGCGGCCTTACTAGGAGAAGGCAGCAGTACTTC.

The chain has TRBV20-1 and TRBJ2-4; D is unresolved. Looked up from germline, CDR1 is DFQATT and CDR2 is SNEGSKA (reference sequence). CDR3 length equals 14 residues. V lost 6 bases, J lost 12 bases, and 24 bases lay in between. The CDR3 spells CSAIPQSDVPPQYF. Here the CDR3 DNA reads TGCAGTGCCATACCCCAATCCGATGTCCCCCCTCAGTACTTC.

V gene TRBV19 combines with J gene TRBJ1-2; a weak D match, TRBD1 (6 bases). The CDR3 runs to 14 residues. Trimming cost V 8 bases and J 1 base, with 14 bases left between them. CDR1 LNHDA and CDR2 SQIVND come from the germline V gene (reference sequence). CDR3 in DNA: TGTGCCAGTCTCTCGGGACACCTTAACTATGGCTACACCTTC. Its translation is CASLSGHLNYGYTF.

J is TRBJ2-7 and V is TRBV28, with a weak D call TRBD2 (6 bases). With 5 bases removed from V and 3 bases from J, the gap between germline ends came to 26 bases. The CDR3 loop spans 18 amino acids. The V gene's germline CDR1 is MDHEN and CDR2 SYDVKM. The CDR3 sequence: CASSHLHSSDRGDYEQYF. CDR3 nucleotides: TGTGCCAGCAGTCACCTACATTCTAGCGATCGCGGAGACTACGAGCAGTACTTC.

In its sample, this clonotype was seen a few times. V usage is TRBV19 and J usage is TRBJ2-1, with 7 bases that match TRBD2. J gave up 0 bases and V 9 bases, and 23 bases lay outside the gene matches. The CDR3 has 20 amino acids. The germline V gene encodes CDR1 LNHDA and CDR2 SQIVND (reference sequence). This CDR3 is CASSAPGPILALSSYNEQFF. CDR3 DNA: TGTGCCAGCTCCGCCCCAGGGCCCATACTAGCGCTTAGCTCCTACAATGAGCAGTTCTTC.

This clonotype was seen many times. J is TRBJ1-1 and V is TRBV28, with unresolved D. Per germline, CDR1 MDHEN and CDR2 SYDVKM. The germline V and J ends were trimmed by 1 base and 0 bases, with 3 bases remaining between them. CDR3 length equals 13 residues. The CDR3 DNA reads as TGTGCCAGCAGTTTATTGGTGAACACTGAAGCTTTCTTT. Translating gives CASSLLVNTEAFF.

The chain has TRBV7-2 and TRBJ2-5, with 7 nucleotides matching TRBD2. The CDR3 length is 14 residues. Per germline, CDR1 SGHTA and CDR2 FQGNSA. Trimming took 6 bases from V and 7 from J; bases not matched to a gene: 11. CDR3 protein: CASRTPQRGATQYF. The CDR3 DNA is TGTGCCAGCAGGACCCCTCAGCGGGGAGCGACCCAGTACTTC. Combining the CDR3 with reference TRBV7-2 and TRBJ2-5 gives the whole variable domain GAGVSQSPSNKVTEKGKDVELRCDPISGHTALYWYRQSLGQGLEFLIYFQGNSAPDKSGLPSDRFSAERTGGSVSTLTIQRTQQEDSAVYLCASRTPQRGATQYFGPGTRLLVL.

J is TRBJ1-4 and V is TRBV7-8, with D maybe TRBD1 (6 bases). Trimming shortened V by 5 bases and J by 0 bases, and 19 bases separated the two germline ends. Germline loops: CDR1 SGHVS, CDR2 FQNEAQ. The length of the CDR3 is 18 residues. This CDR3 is CASSPQTGGVATNEKLFF. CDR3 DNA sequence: TGTGCCAGCAGCCCCCAGACAGGAGGGGTTGCAACTAATGAAAAACTGTTTTTT.

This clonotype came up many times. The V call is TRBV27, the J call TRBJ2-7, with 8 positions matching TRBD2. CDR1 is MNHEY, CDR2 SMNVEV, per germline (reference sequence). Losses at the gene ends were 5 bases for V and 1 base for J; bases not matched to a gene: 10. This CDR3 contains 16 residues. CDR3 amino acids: CASSPSLAGFSYEQYF. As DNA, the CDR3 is TGTGCCAGCAGTCCTAGCCTAGCGGGTTTTTCCTACGAGCAGTACTTC.

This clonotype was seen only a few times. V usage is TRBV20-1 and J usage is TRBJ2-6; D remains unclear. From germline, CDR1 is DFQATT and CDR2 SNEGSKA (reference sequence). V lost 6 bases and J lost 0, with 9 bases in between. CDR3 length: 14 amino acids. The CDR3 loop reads CSAAPNSGANVLTF. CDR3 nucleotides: TGCAGTGCAGCCCCAAACTCTGGGGCCAACGTCCTGACTTTC.

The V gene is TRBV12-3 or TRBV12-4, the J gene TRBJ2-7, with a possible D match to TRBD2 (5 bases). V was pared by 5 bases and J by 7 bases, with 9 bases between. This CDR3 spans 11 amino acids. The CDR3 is CASSARGEQYF. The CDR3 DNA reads TGTGCCAGCAGTGCCCGAGGGGAGCAGTACTTC.

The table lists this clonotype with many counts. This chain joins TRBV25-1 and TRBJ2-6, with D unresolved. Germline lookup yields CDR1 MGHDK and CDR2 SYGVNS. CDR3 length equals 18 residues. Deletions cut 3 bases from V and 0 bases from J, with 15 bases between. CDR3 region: CASSDPSAPNSGANVLTF. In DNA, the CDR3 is TGTGCCAGCAGTGATCCCAGCGCCCCGAACTCTGGGGCCAACGTCCTGACTTTC.

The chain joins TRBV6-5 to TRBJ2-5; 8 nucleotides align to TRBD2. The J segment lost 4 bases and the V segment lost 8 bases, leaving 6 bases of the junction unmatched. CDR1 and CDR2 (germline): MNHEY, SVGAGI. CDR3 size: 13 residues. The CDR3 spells CASAQRERETQYF. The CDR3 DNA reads TGTGCCAGCGCTCAGCGGGAGCGAGAGACCCAGTACTTC.

The CDR3 region has the DNA TGCGCCAGCAGCGGGAGGCTCCCCGGGTCCTACAATGAGCAGTTCTTC. Translation: CASSGRLPGSYNEQFF. This chain connects TRBV5-1 to TRBJ2-1; D perhaps matches TRBD2 (6 bases). Per the germline V gene, CDR1 is SGHRS and CDR2 is YFSETQ. The CDR3 sequence is 16 residues long. The ends were cut back, 4 bases at V and 1 base at J, with 15 bases in the middle.

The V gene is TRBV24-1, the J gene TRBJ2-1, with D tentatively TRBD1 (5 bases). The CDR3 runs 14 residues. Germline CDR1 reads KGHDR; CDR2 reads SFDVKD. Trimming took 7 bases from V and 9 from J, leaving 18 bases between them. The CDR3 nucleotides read TGTGCCACCAGGGGCCCCCCAGGGTCTGGTGAGCAGTTCTTC. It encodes CATRGPPGSGEQFF.

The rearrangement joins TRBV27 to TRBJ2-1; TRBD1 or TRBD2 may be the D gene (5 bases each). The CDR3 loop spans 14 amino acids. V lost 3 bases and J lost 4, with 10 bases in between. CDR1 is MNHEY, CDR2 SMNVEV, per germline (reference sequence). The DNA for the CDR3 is TGTGCCAGCAGTTTCGGGGCACCTTACAATGAGCAGTTCTTC. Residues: CASSFGAPYNEQFF.